A selection of T cell receptor beta chains follows, all from one sample in a study of radiation and T cells in renal cell carcinoma. Using immunoSEQ multiplex PCR, the repertoire was profiled, and TCRdb retains in-frame clones only, with some absent. The repertoire holds 150,000 or so clones, around 90% seen once, with about 4.3% in the top ten. The sequencing used blood, collected from a patient whose treatment included radiotherapy and nephrectomy. Receptors originate from a woman in her 70s with renal cell carcinoma. CDR3s include the opening cysteine and the closing phenylalanine or tryptophan. A D gene is named only where the DNA matches it firmly. Rows may omit the clone size; those that give it use once, few, many or a size class.

cdr3_nt	cdr3_aa	d_call	v_call	j_call	clone_size
TGCGCCAGCAGCCTGCACAGGGGGCCGAACACCGGGGAGCTGTTTTTT	CASSLHRGPNTGELFF	TRBD1	TRBV4-3	TRBJ2-2	once
TGTGCCAGCAGTTCAGACTCCTTCCCCTCCTACGAGCAGTACTTC	CASSSDSFPSYEQYF	.	TRBV6-1	TRBJ2-7	.
TGTGCCAGCTGGGACGGACCTAACTATGGCTACACCTTC	CASWDGPNYGYTF	.	TRBV6-6	TRBJ1-2	.
TGTGCCAGCTCCACTAGCGGGGTATACAATGAGCAGTTCTTC	CASSTSGVYNEQFF	TRBD2	TRBV25-1	TRBJ2-1	.
TGTGCCAGCAGCGGACAGGGGGAGGTGAATACAGATACGCAGTATTTT	CASSGQGEVNTDTQYF	TRBD1	TRBV11-3	TRBJ2-3	.
TGTGCCAGCAGCTTTGCGGCCAACTCCTACGAGCAGTACTTC	CASSFAANSYEQYF	.	TRBV5-6	TRBJ2-7	.
TGCGCCAGCAGTCAACGAGAATACTATGGCTACACCTTC	CASSQREYYGYTF	.	TRBV23-1	TRBJ1-2	.
TGTGCTAGCAGCCCAGGGACACCTGGGGCTGGGGCCAACGTCCTGACTTTC	CASSPGTPGAGANVLTF	.	TRBV7-7	TRBJ2-6	once
TGTGCCAGCAGCTCTAACTCCGACGGACAGGGCATTGAGCAGTTCTTC	CASSSNSDGQGIEQFF	TRBD1	TRBV5-4	TRBJ2-1	.
TGTGCCAGCAGTGAATTGGGGGCTAGCACTGAAGCTTTCTTT	CASSELGASTEAFF	.	TRBV6-1	TRBJ1-1	.
TGTGCCAGCACCCTGGGGGGGACAGGCAGTACTGAAGCTTTCTTT	CASTLGGTGSTEAFF	TRBD1	TRBV28	TRBJ1-1	.
TGTGCCAGCAGCACTAACAGGGGGCATAACTATGGCTACACCTTC	CASSTNRGHNYGYTF	TRBD1	TRBV6-1	TRBJ1-2	.
TGTGCCAGCAGCTTGGGGCCTCAGCCCCAGCATTTT	CASSLGPQPQHF	.	TRBV7-9	TRBJ1-5	.
TGTGCCTGGAGCTTGAGGGGCTCTGGAAACACCATATATTTT	CAWSLRGSGNTIYF	.	TRBV30	TRBJ1-3	.
TGTGCCAGCAGAGGGGCAGGGGGCGCCTCGGGAACCCAGTACTTC	CASRGAGGASGTQYF	TRBD1	TRBV6-6	TRBJ2-5	.
TGTGCCAGCAGTCGACTCGGGGACAGAAATAATCAGCCCCAGCATTTT	CASSRLGDRNNQPQHF	TRBD1	TRBV27	TRBJ1-5	.
TGTGCCAGCAGCTTTTCCCACGAGCAGTACTTC	CASSFSHEQYF	.	TRBV13	TRBJ2-7	.
TGCGCCAGCAGCCCCACTCTAGGGCAAGATACGCAGTATTTT	CASSPTLGQDTQYF	.	TRBV5-1	TRBJ2-3	.
TGTGCCAGCAGCGTAGGGGATGGTTCTGGAAACACCATATATTTT	CASSVGDGSGNTIYF	.	TRBV9	TRBJ1-3	.
TGTGCCAGCAGTGAAAATGGGTATGGCTACACCTTC	CASSENGYGYTF	.	TRBV2	TRBJ1-2	.
TGTGCCAGCTCACCGAGGGGGGGCGACGAGCAGTACTTC	CASSPRGGDEQYF	.	TRBV18	TRBJ2-7	once
TGTGCCAGCGGCCTCGGGGCCTCCTACGAGCAGTACTTC	CASGLGASYEQYF	.	TRBV28	TRBJ2-7	.
TGTGCCAGCAGTGAACGCGTGGGTGGGACTAATGAAAAACTGTTTTTT	CASSERVGGTNEKLFF	.	TRBV6-1	TRBJ1-4	.
TGTGCCAGCAGACTTCTGGCGGGGAGCATCTATGGCTACACCTTC	CASRLLAGSIYGYTF	.	TRBV28	TRBJ1-2	few
TGTGCCAGCAGCGTAGACGCAGGGTACCAGCCCCAGCATTTT	CASSVDAGYQPQHF	.	TRBV9	TRBJ1-5	.
TGCGCCAGCAGCCAACAGAGCTCCTACGAGCAGTACTTC	CASSQQSSYEQYF	.	TRBV5-1	TRBJ2-7	.
TGTGCCAGCCGAGGGGTCTTTCGTAATCAGCCCCAGCATTTT	CASRGVFRNQPQHF	.	TRBV19	TRBJ1-5	.
TGTGCCAGCAGCGTGGGGGGAGCTTTTGGCTACACCTTC	CASSVGGAFGYTF	.	TRBV28	TRBJ1-2	.
TGTGCCAGCAGCTCAACCGGACATACCTACGAGCAGTACTTC	CASSSTGHTYEQYF	.	TRBV11-2	TRBJ2-7	.
TGTGCCAGCAGTGAGGGGCTAGCGGGGGAAGAGCAGTACTTC	CASSEGLAGEEQYF	TRBD2	TRBV2	TRBJ2-7	.
TGTGCCAGCAGCTCGACAGGGCAAGGTACGCAGTATTTT	CASSSTGQGTQYF	TRBD1	TRBV11-1	TRBJ2-3	once
TGCGCCAGCAGCTTGGCAGACAGGGAGCACACTGAAGCTTTCTTT	CASSLADREHTEAFF	TRBD1	TRBV5-1	TRBJ1-1	once
TGTGCCAGCAGCTTAGGTACAGGGGCTTTCTTT	CASSLGTGAFF	.	TRBV11-2	TRBJ1-1	once